Detailed here is one T cell receptor (beta chain). The data were taken from a study of blood T cell repertoires in COVID-19. Study at large: Whether acute or convalescent, the COVID-19 samples came from the United States, Italy and Spain.

As processed by the authors: Estimates of nucleated cell counts were drawn from the amplification of reference gene primers. Produced via immunoSEQ multiplex PCR; TCRdb's table is partial and in-frame only. D and trimming come from the DNA, and the V and J calls and clone size come from that table. The table lists about 120,000 clones, about four fifths of them singletons, with under 3% in the top ten. Sequencing was carried out using peripheral blood. The receptor was derived from a man aged 65-85 years with acute or convalescent COVID-19.

CDR3 protein: CASSPEGWATEAFF. CDR3 coding DNA: TGTGCCAGCTCACCGGAGGGGTGGGCCACTGAAGCTTTCTTT. The chain recombines TRBV18 with TRBJ1-1; possible D gene TRBD1, 5 bases. Per the germline V gene, CDR1 is KGHSH and CDR2 is LQKENI. The CDR3 has 14 amino acids. The V end lost 3 bases, the J end lost 4 bases, and 12 bases lay between the germline ends.